This entry is about one T cell receptor (beta chain). These data originate in a study of blood T cell repertoires in COVID-19. Across the whole study: COVID-19 samples, acute and convalescent, were from the United States, Italy and Spain. Nucleic acid was either cDNA or gDNA, and it came from T cells, B-cell-depleted T cells, or PBMCs.

Per the original data handling: Amplification of reference gene primers was used by the study to estimate nucleated cell counts. The protocol was immunoSEQ multiplex PCR, while the TCRdb copy is restricted to in-frame clones and leaves out a portion. V and J calls plus clone size are reproduced from that table; the DNA served to infer D and trimming. The sample has 250,000 to 350,000 clones, 75% to 90% seen once. This CDR3 is 15 amino acids long. The germline V and J ends were trimmed by 1 base and 2 bases, with 12 bases remaining between them. Germline V CDR1 and CDR2: GTSNPN, SVGIG (reference sequence).

What was sequenced was peripheral blood. This chain links TRBV30 with TRBJ1-5; D gene uncertain. The clonotype originates from a woman aged 65 to 85 with COVID-19, enrolled during active disease. The CDR3 sequence is CAWSAGVVGNQPQHF. In nucleotides, the CDR3 is TGTGCCTGGAGTGCAGGTGTCGTGGGCAATCAGCCCCAGCATTTT.